The subject of this entry is one T cell receptor beta chain. The source of the sample is a study of cytomegalovirus exposure and HLA in healthy donors. Germline-derived CDR1 and CDR2 are ENHRY and SYGVKD. Trimming pared 4 bases from V and 1 base from J, leaving 17 bases between. The length of the CDR3 is 17 residues. PCR was performed using 60 Vbeta and 13 Jbeta primers. Generated by immunoSEQ multiplex PCR, the TCRdb table keeps only in-frame clones and is missing some. The profile covers roughly 190,000 clones, with more than 65% appearing a single time and approximately 3% taken by the ten largest.

This chain links TRBV10-3 with TRBJ2-1, with D possibly matching TRBD1 (5 bases). The source is a woman aged 25 to 45 in good health and CMV-seropositive. Sequenced: PBMCs. The CDR3 sequence is CAISAQQVIKSYNEQFF. CDR3 nucleotides: TGTGCCATCAGTGCGCAACAGGTGATAAAATCCTACAATGAGCAGTTCTTC.